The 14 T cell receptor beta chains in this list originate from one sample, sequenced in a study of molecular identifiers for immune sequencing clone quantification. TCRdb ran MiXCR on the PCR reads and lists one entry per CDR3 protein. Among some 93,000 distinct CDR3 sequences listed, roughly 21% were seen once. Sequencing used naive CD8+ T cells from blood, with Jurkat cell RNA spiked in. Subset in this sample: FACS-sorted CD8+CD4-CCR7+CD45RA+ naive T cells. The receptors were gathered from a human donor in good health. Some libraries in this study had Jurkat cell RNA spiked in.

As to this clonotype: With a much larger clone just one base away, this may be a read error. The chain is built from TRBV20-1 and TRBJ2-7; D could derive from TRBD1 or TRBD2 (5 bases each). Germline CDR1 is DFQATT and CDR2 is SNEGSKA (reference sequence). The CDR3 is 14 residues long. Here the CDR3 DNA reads TGCAGTGCTAGACCCGGGACGGCGAGCTACGAGCAGTGCTTC. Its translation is CSARPGTASYEQCF.

As DNA, the CDR3 is TGTGCCAGCAGTCGTTTTGGGACTAGCGGGCAAGAGACCCAGTACTTC. Protein sequence: CASSRFGTSGQETQYF. V is TRBV6-6 and J is TRBJ2-5; 12 bases align to TRBD2. The CDR3 extends over 16 amino acids. Germline trimming cut 5 bases from V and 2 bases from J; bases unmatched to any gene: 6. From germline, CDR1 is MNHNY and CDR2 SVGAGI (reference sequence).

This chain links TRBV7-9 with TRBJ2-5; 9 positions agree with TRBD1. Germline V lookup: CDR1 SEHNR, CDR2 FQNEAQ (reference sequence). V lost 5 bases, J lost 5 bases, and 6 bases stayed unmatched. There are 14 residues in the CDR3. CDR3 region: CASSRTGVGETQYF. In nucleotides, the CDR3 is TGTGCCAGCAGCCGGACAGGGGTGGGGGAGACCCAGTACTTC.

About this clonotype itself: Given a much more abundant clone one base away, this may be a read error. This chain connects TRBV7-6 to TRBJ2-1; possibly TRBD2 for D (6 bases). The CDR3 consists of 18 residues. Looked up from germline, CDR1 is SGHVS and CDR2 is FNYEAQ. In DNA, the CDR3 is TGTGCCGGCAGCTTAGTTTTTAACCCGGGACTGCTGTACAATGAGCAGTTCTTC. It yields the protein CAGSLVFNPGLLYNEQFF.

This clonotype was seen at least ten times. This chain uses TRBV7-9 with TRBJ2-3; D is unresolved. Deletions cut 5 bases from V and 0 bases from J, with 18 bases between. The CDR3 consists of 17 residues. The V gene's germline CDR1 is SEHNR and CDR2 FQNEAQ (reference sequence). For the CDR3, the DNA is TGTGCCAGCAGCCCCCCCGTGAGGTCTGAAAGCACAGATACGCAGTATTTT. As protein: CASSPPVRSESTDTQYF.

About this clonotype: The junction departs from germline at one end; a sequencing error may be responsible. In DNA, the CDR3 is TGTGCCAGCAGCTTGTTGGGGGGGGGCGGGACCGGGGAGCTGTTTTTT. As protein: CASSLLGGGGTGELFF. The chain joins TRBV5-3 to TRBJ2-2, with D tentatively TRBD2 (7 bases). TRBV5-3 is placed among ORFs of uncertain function. The CDR3 runs 16 residues.

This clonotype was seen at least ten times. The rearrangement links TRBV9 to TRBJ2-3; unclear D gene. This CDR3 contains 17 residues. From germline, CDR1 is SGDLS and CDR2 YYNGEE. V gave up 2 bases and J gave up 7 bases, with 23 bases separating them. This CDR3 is CASSVSPGSRPDNTQYF. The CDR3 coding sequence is TGTGCCAGCAGCGTCTCTCCGGGCTCCCGACCGGATAATACGCAGTATTTT. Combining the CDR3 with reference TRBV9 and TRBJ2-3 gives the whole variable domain DSGVTQTPKHLITATGQRVTLRCSPRSGDLSVYWYQQSLDQGLQFLIQYYNGEERAKGNILERFSAQQFPDLHSELNLSSLELGDSALYFCASSVSPGSRPDNTQYFGPGTRLTVL.

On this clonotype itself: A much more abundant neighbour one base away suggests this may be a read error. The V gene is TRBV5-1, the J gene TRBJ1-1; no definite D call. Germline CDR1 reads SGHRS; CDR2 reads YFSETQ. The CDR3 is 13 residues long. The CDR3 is CASSFSLNTDAFF. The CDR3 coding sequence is TGCGCCAGCAGCTTTAGCCTGAACACTGACGCTTTCTTT.

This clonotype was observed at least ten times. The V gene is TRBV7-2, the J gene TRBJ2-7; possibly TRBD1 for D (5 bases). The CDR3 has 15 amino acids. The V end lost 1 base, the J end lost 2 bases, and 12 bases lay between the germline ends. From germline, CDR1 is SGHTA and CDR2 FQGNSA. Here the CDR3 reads CASSLGGRAPYEQYF. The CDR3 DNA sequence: TGTGCCAGCAGCTTAGGAGGCAGGGCTCCCTACGAGCAGTACTTC. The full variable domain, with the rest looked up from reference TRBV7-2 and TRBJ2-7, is GAGVSQSPSNKVTEKGKDVELRCDPISGHTALYWYRQSLGQGLEFLIYFQGNSAPDKSGLPSDRFSAERTGGSVSTLTIQRTQQEDSAVYLCASSLGGRAPYEQYFGPGTRLTVT.

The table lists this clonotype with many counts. In DNA, the CDR3 is TGTGCCAGTACCCGAAGGTGGGGGAACACTGAAGCTTTCTTT. Amino acids: CASTRRWGNTEAFF. The chain uses TRBV19 and TRBJ1-1; D not resolved. This CDR3 has 14 amino acids. The V and J ends lost 7 bases and 1 base respectively, with 13 bases between them. Per the germline V gene, CDR1 is LNHDA and CDR2 is SQIVND (reference sequence).

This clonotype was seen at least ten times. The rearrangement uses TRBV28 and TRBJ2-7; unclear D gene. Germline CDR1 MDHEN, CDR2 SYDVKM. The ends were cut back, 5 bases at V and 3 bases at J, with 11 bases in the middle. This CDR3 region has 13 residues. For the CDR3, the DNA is TGTGCCAGCAGTCTGGGGATCCTCTACGAGCAGTACTTC. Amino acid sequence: CASSLGILYEQYF. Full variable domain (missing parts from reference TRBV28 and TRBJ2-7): DVKVTQSSRYLVKRTGEKVFLECVQDMDHENMFWYRQDPGLGLRLIYFSYDVKMKEKGDIPEGYSVSREKKERFSLILESASTNQTSMYLCASSLGILYEQYFGPGTRLTVT.

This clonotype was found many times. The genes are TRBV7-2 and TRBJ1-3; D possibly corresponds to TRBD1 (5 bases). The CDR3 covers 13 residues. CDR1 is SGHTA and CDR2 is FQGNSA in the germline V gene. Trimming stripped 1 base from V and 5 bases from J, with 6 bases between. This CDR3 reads CASSLGGRNTIYF. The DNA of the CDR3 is TGTGCCAGCAGCTTAGGGGGCCGAAACACCATATATTTT.

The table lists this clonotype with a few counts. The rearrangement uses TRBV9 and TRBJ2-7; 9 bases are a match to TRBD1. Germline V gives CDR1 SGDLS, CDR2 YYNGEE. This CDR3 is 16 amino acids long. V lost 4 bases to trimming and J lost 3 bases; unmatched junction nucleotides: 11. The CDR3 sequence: CASSPLRGTGIYEQYF. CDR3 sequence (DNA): TGTGCCAGCAGCCCCTTAAGGGGGACAGGGATCTACGAGCAGTACTTC.

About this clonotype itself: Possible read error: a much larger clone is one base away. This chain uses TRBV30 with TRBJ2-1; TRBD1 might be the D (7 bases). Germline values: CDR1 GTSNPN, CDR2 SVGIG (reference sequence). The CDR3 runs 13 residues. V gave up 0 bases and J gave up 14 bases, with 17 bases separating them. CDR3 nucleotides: TGTGCCTGGAGTGTAGGAGGGGGCGAAAAGGAGTTCTTC. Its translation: CAWSVGGGEKEFF.